Described below is a single T cell receptor (beta chain) sequence and its context. Its antigen remains undetermined. No much larger clone is present one base from it, and per-base qualities are unavailable. The source of the sample is a study of cytomegalovirus exposure and HLA in healthy donors (dated by TCRdb to about 2017). A note on the overall study: In an earlier analysis of around 540 of the donors, 276 Gb of sequence data and 100 million or so unique TCR beta sequences from some 170 million T cells were reported. A later genetic analysis took genome-wide SNP genotypes for about 60% of the roughly 670 donors and used that subset as a discovery cohort. The T cell repertoires of under 700 subjects were profiled by immunosequencing and related to cytomegalovirus serostatus. A separate validation cohort of roughly 130 different subjects was used in addition to the approximately 700-subject first cohort. In the later analysis, no new phenotypic data were used to find candidate immune exposures; instead, reliance was placed on TCR beta sequences and their occurrence across donors. Of the 398 genotyped donors, approximately 83% fell in the genetic ancestry cluster associated with self-reported Caucasian donors. The study was designed to test whether signatures of past pathogen exposure could be identified by cataloging public T cell receptors. A later analysis re-examined previously published TCR beta repertoires from 500 to 700 donors and added high-resolution HLA genotyping to investigate patterns of TCR occurrence. To predict cytomegalovirus infection status, the study brought together high-throughput TCR immunosequencing, statistical association of individual TCRs with disease status, and machine learning. HLA typing covered class I and class II loci at four-digit resolution. Among around 400 genotyped donors of the cohort, an average of about 220,000 unique TCR beta nucleotide sequences was sequenced per donor, of which 15% to 20% were non-productive. An early release covering 550 to 650 HLA-typed donors comprised 250 to 350 gigabases of sequencing data and around 80 million unique TCR sequences. Typing coverage varied by locus: roughly 629-640 donors for A, B, C, DRB1 and DQB1; roughly 500 for DQA1; more than 600 for DPA1; 400 to 480 for DPB1. Donor age, sex, ethnicity and CMV serostatus were collected together with the repertoire data. Several DR-DQ haplotypes were handled as single units for association and clustering, since linkage in the cohort was strong. Every repertoire in the discovery cohort had been generated on one and the same sequencing platform. An earlier analysis of 587 of the donors used high-throughput TCR beta sequencing to judge whether each TCR beta V gene segment behaved as functional or pseudogenic. Broad study findings and their caveats: A few of the identified cytomegalovirus-associated TCR beta chains were confirmed in vitro to be specific for cytomegalovirus antigens. A further reported finding was that TCR beta sequences accurately predicted the HLA-A and HLA-B alleles for most subjects in the first cohort. Some IMGT-functional V segments, including TRBV6-2 and TRBV6-3, could not be distinguished by the 87-base-pair reads and were therefore excluded. Specific HLA alleles were associated with 16,951 TCR beta sequences at a false discovery rate of 0.05 in a later analysis. V-gene and J-gene trimming of TCR beta chains was associated with a missense DCLRE1C variant in a later genetic analysis, and the association was replicated in an independent cohort. A later analysis found that HLA-associated TCR beta chains were more clonally expanded and had lower generation probabilities than equally common non-associated chains. For the cohort, immune exposure information was limited to CMV serostatus. Because HLA typing was unavailable for some donors at each locus, only the typed subset was used in association tests. A later analysis found that most CMV-associated TCR beta chains appeared HLA-restricted, with HLA associations seemingly driven largely by CMV exposure. It was suggested by the authors that the approach could potentially be generalized to other disease states and immunological phenotypes. Broadly in line with IMGT annotations, most TCR beta V segments showed up in productive rearrangements about 87% or about 30% of the time in an earlier analysis of 450 to 750 of the donors. The cohort was sequenced for TCR beta chains only, and without alpha or paired-chain data the features that could be detected were limited. Compared with the roughly 720-donor mean, donors in an Asian-associated ancestry cluster had fewer N-insertions in productive TCRs, according to a later genetic analysis. Sequencing depth was assumed to be roughly uniform across donors in the presence/absence analyses, though that assumption may not hold. Cytomegalovirus status was reported to be diagnosed by the classifier with high specificity and sensitivity in both the original and validation cohorts. The sequencing pipeline was judged likely to have produced a cluster of highly shared sequence variants as a technical artifact. Linkage disequilibrium might explain the correlated functional status among segregating V segments, but an unknown experimental factor could not be excluded. In the study, approximately 150 TCR beta chains were listed as associated with cytomegalovirus. Most TCR sequences were observed very rarely across donors, whereas some public TCRs were present in many individuals. According to a later analysis, TCR association rates differed among HLA loci, with DRB1 alleles showing the most associated TCRs and HLA-C alleles showing the fewest. Because counts were too low, seventeen rarely observed V segments, including chromosome 9 orphons, were excluded from the earlier analysis of 587 of the donors. Assigning TCR associations to individual alleles was difficult when HLA alleles, especially DR and DQ, strongly co-occurred. In a later analysis, several top co-occurrence clusters were reported to appear linked to parvovirus B19, influenza, CMV and Epstein-Barr virus.

The library came from the immunoSEQ multiplex PCR assay. For the multiplex PCR, a mixture combining 60 forward primers for TCR Vbeta segments and 13 reverse primers for TCR Jbeta segments was used. Amplification of the CDR3 region of rearranged TCR beta genes was performed with a multiplex PCR assay on genomic DNA. The amplified TCR beta libraries were sequenced on the Illumina HiSeq System as 87-base-pair reads. The source study handled its data this way. Across the 670 or so repertoires, a later analysis counted roughly 77 million unique TCR beta chains, around 11 million of which were shared by at least two donors. Raw reads were error-corrected and collapsed into unique sequences by a nearest-neighbor algorithm in which closely related sequences were merged to remove PCR and sequencing errors. Alignment of CDR3 sequences to IMGT reference sequences was used to assign V, D and J gene segments. For a sequence to be retained, at least a six-nucleotide match to both a V gene segment and a J gene segment was required. A rearrangement counted as productive if the CDR3 had no stop codons and remained in frame with V and J, and every other rearrangement counted as non-productive. Following IMGT convention, CDR3 was defined as the stretch from the second conserved V-encoded cysteine up to the conserved J-encoded phenylalanine. In an earlier analysis of roughly 610 of the donors, sequences lacking an unambiguous match to a single V gene segment were excluded. An earlier analysis of roughly 590 of the donors called V segments functional above 56.7% productive rearrangements and segregating when the between-donor standard deviation exceeded 5%. A statistical classification framework was built for diagnosing cytomegalovirus status from the catalog of TCR beta chain sequences. In a later analysis, TCR nucleotide sequences were compared against IMGT/GENE-DB human TR gene sequences so that V and J genes could be assigned. In a later analysis, CDR3 sequences and most-parsimonious VDJ recombination scenarios were assigned using the TCRdist pipeline. In a later analysis, each TCR beta chain was defined by its CDR3 amino acid sequence together with its V-gene family, and reads without a unique V-gene family were excluded. As a way to deal with suspected cross-contamination and a sequencing artifact, a later analysis dropped approximately 570 nucleotide sequences that were highly shared and had low generation probability. In a later analysis, a clonal expansion index was calculated for each public chain from normalized within-repertoire ranks of inferred template counts. Generation probabilities in a later analysis came from a VDJ recombination model fitted to out-of-frame rearrangements, and those results were checked against IGoR. In a later analysis, hypergeometric tests were used to score TCR-TCR, TCR-HLA and TCR-CMV co-occurrence, with a repertoire-size bias correction applied to TCR pairs. To estimate false discovery rates, a later analysis permuted the HLA or CMV assignments 20 times. In a later analysis, co-occurring TCRs were grouped with DBSCAN, and TCRdist sequence similarity was added when clustering was performed within HLA-allele-positive subsets. Co-occurrence clustering excluded repertoires with fewer than 30,000 or more than 120,000 public chains, plus five with anomalous nucleotide sharing. The source is immuneACCESS, and TCRdb retained only in-frame sequences with V and J called. Part of the clones is not carried over; for the studies checked, unresolved V genes explain less than half of this, and the remainder is unexplained. V and J calls and clone size are those listed in that table; D and trimming were worked out from the DNA. A total of about 160,000 clones appear in this sample, about 73% of them only once. Of the sample, approximately 3.1% falls within the top ten clones.

V is cut back by 0 bases and J by 4 bases, with 2 bases in the junction unmatched. CDR3 length: 16 amino acids, cysteine to phenylalanine. Only the CDR3 region is kept as DNA, spanning 48 bases read in frame from base 1. Reading the germline V gene gives CDR1 SGDLS and CDR2 YYNGEE. The cohort comprised several hundred healthy bone marrow donors. Cohort members were all nominally healthy when sampled, although unrecorded immune exposures were likely present. The donor tested CMV seronegative and was one of the 352 seronegative cohort members. A peripheral blood sample was collected from each donor, and TCR beta sequencing was performed on peripheral blood mononuclear cells. The Qiagen DNeasy Blood Extraction Kit was used to extract genomic DNA from the blood cell samples.

The chain is encoded by TRBV9 joined to TRBJ2-5; 14 bases in the middle match TRBD2. The sequence was collected from a woman aged 40 to 50 in good health and CMV-seronegative. Sample: PBMCs. Here is the DNA: TGTGCCAGCAGCGTAGGCGGGACTAGCGGGGGAGAGACCCAGTACTTC. Its protein product is CASSVGGTSGGETQYF.